This T cell receptor beta chain was sequenced during a study of T-cell memory formation after mild COVID-19. A remark on this clonotype: Its antigen is unknown.

This CDR3 spans 16 amino acids. V was shortened by 5 bases and J by 12 bases, with 26 bases between the two germline ends. From 5'RACE with constant-segment primers came TCR alpha and TCR beta cDNA libraries that carried sample barcodes and UMIs. TCRdb re-analysed the 5' RACE reads in MiXCR, keeping a single row per CDR3 protein. The profile shows around 130,000 distinct CDR3 sequences, more than 13% of them singletons. Notes on the study in general: CD4/CD8 balance characterized clones contracting day 15 to 85, and CD4+ skew characterized later expanders. Several responding clones turned up in pre-infection memory, indicating that cross-reactive memory may have taken part.

The sequence came from an adult woman who had mild COVID-19 (a few samples of this study predate the infection). Cell type and time point are not known. The V call is TRBV12-3 or TRBV12-4, the J call TRBJ2-1, with no clear D. The specimen was PBMCs or a T cell subset sorted from them (not recorded which). The CDR3 region has the DNA TGTGCCAGCAGTAACACCCCCTCCAATATGGGAATGGGGCAGTTCTTC. Translating it yields CASSNTPSNMGMGQFF.